Presented here are 15 T cell receptor beta chains from one specimen sequenced in a study of cytomegalovirus exposure and HLA in healthy donors. It was with 60 Vbeta and 13 Jbeta primers that the PCR ran. TCRdb's copy holds only in-frame clones and misses some; the assay was immunoSEQ multiplex PCR. The sample has about 98,000 clones, over 65% seen once. The material sequenced was PBMCs. Receptors originate from a male donor in good health and CMV-seronegative.

The rearrangement uses TRBV5-6 and TRBJ2-7; TRBD2 agrees at 14 bases. The junction had 13 bases not matched to a gene; V was cut back by 4 bases and J by 1 base. Looked up from germline, CDR1 is SGHDT and CDR2 is YYEEEE. This CDR3 is built from 19 residues. CDR3 sequence: CASSPEGRTSGRQSYEQYF. DNA of the CDR3: TGTGCCAGCAGCCCGGAGGGGAGGACTAGCGGGAGGCAGTCCTACGAGCAGTACTTC.

The chain is built from TRBV9 and TRBJ1-2, with D perhaps matching TRBD1 (6 bases). V gave up 4 bases and J gave up 8 bases, with 15 bases separating them. CDR3 size: 13 residues. The germline gives CDR1 SGDLS, CDR2 YYNGEE. The CDR3 region is CASSPLTGTGYTF. The DNA for the CDR3 is TGTGCCAGCAGCCCTCTGACAGGAACAGGCTACACCTTC.

The chain has TRBV5-1 and TRBJ1-4, with TRBD1 matching 8 bases. V was pared by 4 bases and J by 8 bases, with 10 bases of the junction left unmatched. Germline lookup yields CDR1 SGHRS and CDR2 YFSETQ. The CDR3 spans 15 residues. CDR3 DNA sequence: TGCGCCAGCAGCGCGGGACAGGCCCGCGGAGAAAAACTGTTTTTT. Its translation is CASSAGQARGEKLFF. Full variable domain (missing parts from reference TRBV5-1 and TRBJ1-4): KAGVTQTPRYLIKTRGQQVTLSCSPISGHRSVSWYQQTPGQGLQFLFEYFSETQRNKGNFPGRFSGRQFSNSRSEMNVSTLELGDSALYLCASSAGQARGEKLFFGSGTQLSVL.

This clone was detected only a few times. The rearrangement links TRBV5-1 to TRBJ1-2, with TRBD1 matching 7 bases. This CDR3 has 15 amino acids. Germline loops: CDR1 SGHRS, CDR2 YFSETQ. Germline trimming cut 4 bases from V and 2 bases from J; bases unmatched to any gene: 8. The CDR3 DNA follows: TGCGCCAGCAGCCGACCTGGACAGGCGAACTATGGCTACACCTTC. Encoded protein: CASSRPGQANYGYTF.

V and J are TRBV28 and TRBJ2-3, with TRBD2 identical over 7 bases. This CDR3 comprises 14 residues. The V and J ends lost 2 bases and 3 bases, in that order; junction bases with no gene match: 2. Germline V lookup: CDR1 MDHEN, CDR2 SYDVKM. CDR3 sequence reads: CASSLSGETDTQYF. In DNA form, the CDR3 reads TGTGCCAGCAGTTTAAGCGGGGAAACAGATACGCAGTATTTT. Using reference TRBV28 and TRBJ2-3 for the parts outside the CDR3, the full variable domain is DVKVTQSSRYLVKRTGEKVFLECVQDMDHENMFWYRQDPGLGLRLIYFSYDVKMKEKGDIPEGYSVSREKKERFSLILESASTNQTSMYLCASSLSGETDTQYFGPGTRLTVL.

This clone was seen more than once but under ten times. The chain recombines TRBV19 with TRBJ2-7; 7 positions match TRBD1. This CDR3 is built from 17 residues. The germline gives CDR1 LNHDA, CDR2 SQIVND (reference sequence). The V and J ends lost 3 bases and 4 bases, in that order; junction bases with no gene match: 15. The CDR3 DNA is TGTGCCAGTAGTATTTCGGTACCAGATCAGGGGGAATACGAGCAGTACTTC. It codes for CASSISVPDQGEYEQYF.

This sequence joins TRBV30 and TRBJ1-2, with 7 bases aligning to TRBD1. CDR3 size: 13 residues. V lost 1 base to trimming and J lost 7 bases; unmatched junction nucleotides: 6. In germline, CDR1 is GTSNPN, CDR2 SVGIG (reference sequence). The CDR3 region has the DNA TGTGCCTGGAGTGAGACAGGGATTGGTGGCTACACCTTC. This translates into CAWSETGIGGYTF.

This chain connects TRBV27 to TRBJ2-3; D perhaps matches TRBD2 (5 bases). The CDR3 loop spans 12 amino acids. Germline CDR1 MNHEY, CDR2 SMNVEV (reference sequence). Trimming removed 6 bases at V and 6 bases at J, with 10 bases between. This CDR3 reads CASRAWEDTQYF. The CDR3 nucleotides read TGTGCCAGCAGGGCATGGGAGGATACGCAGTATTTT.

The rearrangement uses TRBV30 and TRBJ2-2; weak D call: TRBD2 (6 bases). Trimming pared 2 bases from V and 2 bases from J, leaving 12 bases between. The CDR3 sequence is 15 residues long. CDR1 is GTSNPN and CDR2 is SVGIG in the germline V gene (reference sequence). CDR3 in DNA: TGTGCCTGGAGTACGGGACTTCTAAACACCGGGGAGCTGTTTTTT. It encodes CAWSTGLLNTGELFF. The whole variable domain, remainder taken from reference TRBV30 and TRBJ2-2, is SQTIHQWPATLVQPVGSPLSLECTVEGTSNPNLYWYRQAAGRGLQLLFYSVGIGQISSEVPQNLSASRPQDRQFILSSKKLLLSDSGFYLCAWSTGLLNTGELFFGEGSRLTVL.

The genes are TRBV14 and TRBJ2-7, with 8 nucleotides matching TRBD1. The CDR3 is 14 residues long. The trim removed 4 bases at V and 3 bases at J, leaving 5 bases unmatched. Germline V gives CDR1 SGHDN, CDR2 FVKESK. CDR3 bases: TGTGCCAGCAGCCGGAACAGGGGGAACTACGAGCAGTACTTC. It translates to CASSRNRGNYEQYF. The whole variable domain, filled in from reference TRBV14 and TRBJ2-7, reads EAGVTQFPSHSVIEKGQTVTLRCDPISGHDNLYWYRRVMGKEIKFLLHFVKESKQDESGMPNNRFLAERTGGTYSTLKVQPAELEDSGVYFCASSRNRGNYEQYFGPGTRLTVT.

The rearrangement joins TRBV14 to TRBJ2-1; 10 positions match TRBD2. Per the germline V gene, CDR1 is SGHDN and CDR2 is FVKESK. CDR3 size: 16 residues. V lost 5 bases to trimming and J lost 1 base; unmatched junction nucleotides: 5. In DNA form, the CDR3 reads TGTGCCAGCAGCTCTCATAGCGGGAGGTCCTACAATGAGCAGTTCTTC. Translating gives CASSSHSGRSYNEQFF.

The table lists this clone with a few counts. V and J are TRBV9 and TRBJ2-2, with D tentatively TRBD1 (5 bases). Trimming removed 2 bases from V and 7 bases from J, with 9 bases in between. Germline CDR1 reads SGDLS; CDR2 reads YYNGEE. The CDR3 runs to 13 residues. This CDR3 is CASSVGQSGELFF. CDR3 DNA: TGTGCCAGCAGCGTGGGGCAGAGCGGGGAGCTGTTTTTT.

The chain employs TRBV9 and TRBJ2-1, with 8 bases lining up with TRBD2. V trimming: 4 bases; J trimming: 5 bases; junction bases outside the gene matches: 5. Germline CDR1 is SGDLS and CDR2 is YYNGEE. The CDR3 length is 14 residues. The CDR3 here is CASSKRETNNEQFF. The CDR3, as DNA: TGTGCCAGCAGCAAGCGGGAGACGAACAATGAGCAGTTCTTC.

In DNA, the CDR3 is TGCAGCGCAAAGGGGACAGATACGCAGTATTTT. Translating it yields CSAKGTDTQYF. J is TRBJ2-3 and V is TRBV29-1, with D possibly TRBD1 on 5 matching bases. V dropped 7 bases and J dropped 3 bases, with 8 bases sitting between them. The CDR3 sequence is 11 residues long. The V gene's germline CDR1 is SQVTM and CDR2 ANQGSEA.

The chain uses TRBV11-2 and TRBJ2-1; 8 nucleotides align to TRBD1. The CDR3 covers 13 residues. Germline V lookup: CDR1 SGHAT, CDR2 FQNNGV. The ends lost 5 bases at V and 10 bases at J; junction bases unmatched: 7. CDR3 protein: CASSQGAGPEQFF. The CDR3 nucleotides read TGTGCCAGCAGCCAGGGGGCTGGTCCCGAGCAGTTCTTC.